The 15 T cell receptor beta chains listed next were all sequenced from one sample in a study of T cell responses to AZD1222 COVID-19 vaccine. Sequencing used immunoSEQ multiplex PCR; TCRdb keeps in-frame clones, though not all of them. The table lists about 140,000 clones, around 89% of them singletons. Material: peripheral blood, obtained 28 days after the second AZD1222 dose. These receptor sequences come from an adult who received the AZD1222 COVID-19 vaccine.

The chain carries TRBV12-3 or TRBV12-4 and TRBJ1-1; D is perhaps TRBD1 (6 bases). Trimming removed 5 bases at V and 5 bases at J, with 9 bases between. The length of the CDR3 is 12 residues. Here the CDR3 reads CASSAQGTEAFF. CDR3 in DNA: TGTGCCAGCAGTGCACAGGGAACTGAAGCTTTCTTT.

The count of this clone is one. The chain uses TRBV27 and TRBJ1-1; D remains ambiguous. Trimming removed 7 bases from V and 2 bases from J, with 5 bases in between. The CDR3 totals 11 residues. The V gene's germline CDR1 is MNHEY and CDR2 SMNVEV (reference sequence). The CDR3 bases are TGTGCCAGCAAGCGCAACACTGAAGCTTTCTTT. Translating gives CASKRNTEAFF.

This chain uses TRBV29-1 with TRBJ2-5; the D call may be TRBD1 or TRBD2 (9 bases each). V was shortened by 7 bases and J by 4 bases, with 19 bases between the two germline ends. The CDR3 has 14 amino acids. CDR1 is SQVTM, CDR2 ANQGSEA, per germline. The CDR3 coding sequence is TGCAGCGCCCTAGCGGGACAGGGAGGAGAGACCCAGTACTTC. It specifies CSALAGQGGETQYF.

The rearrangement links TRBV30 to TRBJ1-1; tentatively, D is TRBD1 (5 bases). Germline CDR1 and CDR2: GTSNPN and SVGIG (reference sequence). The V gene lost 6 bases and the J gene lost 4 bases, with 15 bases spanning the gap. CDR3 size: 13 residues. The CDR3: CACSQAPGTEAFF. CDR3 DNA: TGTGCCTGCTCACAGGCCCCGGGCACTGAAGCTTTCTTT.

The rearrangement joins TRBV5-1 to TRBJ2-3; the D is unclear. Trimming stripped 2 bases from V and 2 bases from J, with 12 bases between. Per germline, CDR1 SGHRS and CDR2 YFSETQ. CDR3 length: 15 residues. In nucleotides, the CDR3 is TGCGCCAGCAGCTTACAAGCCCTGGACACAGATACGCAGTATTTT. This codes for CASSLQALDTDTQYF.

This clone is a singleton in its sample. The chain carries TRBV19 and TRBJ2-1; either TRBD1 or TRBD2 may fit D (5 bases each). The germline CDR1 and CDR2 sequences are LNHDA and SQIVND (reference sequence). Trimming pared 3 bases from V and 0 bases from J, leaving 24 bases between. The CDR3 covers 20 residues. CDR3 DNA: TGTGCCAGTAGTATTGGTCAACTGGGCCCCCCAGGGAGCTCCTACAATGAGCAGTTCTTC. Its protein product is CASSIGQLGPPGSSYNEQFF.

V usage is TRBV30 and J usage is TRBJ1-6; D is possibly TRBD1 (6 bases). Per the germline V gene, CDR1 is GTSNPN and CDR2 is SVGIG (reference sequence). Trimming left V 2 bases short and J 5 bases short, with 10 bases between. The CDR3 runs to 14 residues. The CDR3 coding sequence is TGTGCCTGGAGTATCTGGACAGATAATTCACCCCTCCACTTT. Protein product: CAWSIWTDNSPLHF.

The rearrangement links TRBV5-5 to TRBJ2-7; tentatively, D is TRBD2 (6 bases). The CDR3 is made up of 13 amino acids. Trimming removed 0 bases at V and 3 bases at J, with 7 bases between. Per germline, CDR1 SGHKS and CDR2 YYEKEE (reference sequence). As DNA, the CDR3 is TGTGCCAGCAGCTTGGCCGGGAGCTACGAGCAGTACTTC. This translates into CASSLAGSYEQYF.

This CDR3 is CASSTSWGGTEAFF. CDR3 DNA: TGTGCCAGCAGCACGAGTTGGGGGGGCACTGAAGCTTTCTTT. This chain uses TRBV7-2 with TRBJ1-1, with a tentative D call TRBD1 (5 bases). The germline V gene has CDR1 SGHTA and CDR2 FQGNSA. Deletions cut 5 bases from V and 4 bases from J, with 14 bases between. The CDR3 is made up of 14 amino acids.

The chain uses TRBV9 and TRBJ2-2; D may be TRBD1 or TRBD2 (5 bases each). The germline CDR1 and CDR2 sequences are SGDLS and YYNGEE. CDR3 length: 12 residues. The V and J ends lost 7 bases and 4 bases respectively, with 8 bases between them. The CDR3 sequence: CASLGGTGELFF. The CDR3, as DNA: TGTGCCAGCCTTGGGGGCACCGGGGAGCTGTTTTTT. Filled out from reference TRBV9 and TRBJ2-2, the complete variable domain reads DSGVTQTPKHLITATGQRVTLRCSPRSGDLSVYWYQQSLDQGLQFLIQYYNGEERAKGNILERFSAQQFPDLHSELNLSSLELGDSALYFCASLGGTGELFFGEGSRLTVL.

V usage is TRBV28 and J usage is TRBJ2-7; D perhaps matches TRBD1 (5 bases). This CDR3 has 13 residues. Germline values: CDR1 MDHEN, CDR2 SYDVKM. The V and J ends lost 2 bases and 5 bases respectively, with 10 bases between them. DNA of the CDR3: TGTGCCAGCAGTTTAGTAGGGGTCCACGAGCAGTACTTC. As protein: CASSLVGVHEQYF.

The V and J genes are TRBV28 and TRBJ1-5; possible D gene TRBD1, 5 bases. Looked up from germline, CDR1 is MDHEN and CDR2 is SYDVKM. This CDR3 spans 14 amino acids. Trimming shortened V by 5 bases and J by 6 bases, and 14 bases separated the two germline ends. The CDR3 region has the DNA TGTGCCAGCAGTACCCCAGGGAACGGTCAGCCCCAGCATTTT. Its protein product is CASSTPGNGQPQHF. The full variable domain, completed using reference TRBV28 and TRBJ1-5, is DVKVTQSSRYLVKRTGEKVFLECVQDMDHENMFWYRQDPGLGLRLIYFSYDVKMKEKGDIPEGYSVSREKKERFSLILESASTNQTSMYLCASSTPGNGQPQHFGDGTRLSIL.

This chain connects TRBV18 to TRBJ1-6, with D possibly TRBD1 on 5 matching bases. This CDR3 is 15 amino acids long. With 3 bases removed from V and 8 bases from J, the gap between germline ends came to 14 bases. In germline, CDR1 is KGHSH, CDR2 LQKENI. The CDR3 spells CASSPREAGDSPLHF. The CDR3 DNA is TGTGCCAGCTCACCGAGGGAAGCGGGGGATTCACCCCTCCACTTT.

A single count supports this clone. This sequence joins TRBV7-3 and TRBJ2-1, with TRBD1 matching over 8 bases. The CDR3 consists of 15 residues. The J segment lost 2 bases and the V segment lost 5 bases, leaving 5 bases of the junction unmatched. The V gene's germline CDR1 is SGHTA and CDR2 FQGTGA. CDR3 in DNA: TGTGCCAGCAGCCAGACAGGGGACACCTACAATGAGCAGTTCTTC. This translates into CASSQTGDTYNEQFF.

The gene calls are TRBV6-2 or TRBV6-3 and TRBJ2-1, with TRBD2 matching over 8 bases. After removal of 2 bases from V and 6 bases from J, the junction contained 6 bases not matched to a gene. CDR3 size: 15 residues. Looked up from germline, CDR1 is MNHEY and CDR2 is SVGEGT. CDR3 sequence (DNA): TGTGCCAGCAGTTACGGACTAGCAGCTGGCAATGAGCAGTTCTTC. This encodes CASSYGLAAGNEQFF.